Below, one T cell receptor beta chain is given with its context. This record belongs to a study of blood T cell repertoires in COVID-19. Study details: Sites in the United States, Italy and Spain provided acute and convalescent COVID-19 samples.

CDR1 and CDR2 from the germline V gene are SEHNR and FQNEAQ (reference sequence). The CDR3 is 16 residues long. With V trimmed by 4 bases and J by 5 bases, 8 bases remained unmatched. In the source study's methods: Nucleated cell counts were estimated from reference gene primer amplification. Some clones are missing from TCRdb's copy, which holds only in-frame ones; the method was immunoSEQ multiplex PCR. V and J calls plus clone size are reproduced from that table; the DNA served to infer D and trimming. Of approximately 60,000 clones in the sample, around 80% are singletons; the top ten hold roughly 4.8%.

The sequence was collected from a human donor in a cohort sampled during active COVID-19. Source material: peripheral blood. The genes are TRBV7-9 and TRBJ2-5; 12 nucleotides match TRBD2. The DNA for the CDR3 is TGTGCCAGCAGCTCTCAGACTAGCGGGGGTTTGGAGACCCAGTACTTC. It codes for CASSSQTSGGLETQYF.